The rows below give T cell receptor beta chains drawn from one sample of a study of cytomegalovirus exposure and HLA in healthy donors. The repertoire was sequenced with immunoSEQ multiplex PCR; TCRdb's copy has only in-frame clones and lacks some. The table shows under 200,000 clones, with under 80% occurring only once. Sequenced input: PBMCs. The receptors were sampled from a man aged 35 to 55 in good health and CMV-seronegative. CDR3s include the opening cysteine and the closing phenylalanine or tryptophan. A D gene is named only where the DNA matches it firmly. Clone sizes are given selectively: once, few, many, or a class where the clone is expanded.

TGTGCCAGCAGCGAGGTGGGAGCGAACACTGAAGCTTTCTTT CASSEVGANTEAFF NA TRBV6-1 few TRBJ1-1
TGTGCCAGCAGCCAAGATGACGGGGGATACACCGGGGAGCTGTTTTTT CASSQDDGGYTGELFF NA TRBV4-2 NA TRBJ2-2
TGTGTCACTAGCGGTCTATGGGGTGGCGGGGAGCTGTTTTTT CVTSGLWGGGELFF TRBD2 TRBV6-5 NA TRBJ2-2
TGTGCTAGTGGTTTTGACTCCGGGACTAGTAGAACAGATACGCAGTATTTT CASGFDSGTSRTDTQYF TRBD2 TRBV12-5 NA TRBJ2-3
TGTGCCAGCAGCGTGGCCGGACAGGGCAATCAGCCCCAGCATTTT CASSVAGQGNQPQHF TRBD1 TRBV5-8 NA TRBJ1-5
TGTGCCAGTAGTGGAGGCAGGACGAGATATGGCTACACCTTC CASSGGRTRYGYTF NA TRBV19 few TRBJ1-2
TGCGCCAGCAGCCAACCTTCGAGCTCCTACAATGAGCAGTTCTTC CASSQPSSSYNEQFF NA TRBV5-1 NA TRBJ2-1
TGTGCCAGCAGTCCTACTAGCGGGGGCTTTCAAGAGACCCAGTACTTC CASSPTSGGFQETQYF TRBD2 TRBV25-1 NA TRBJ2-5
TGTGCCTGGAGTGTATTGGCTAGCGGGAGCGTCTCCGGACTCAATGAGCAGTTCTTC CAWSVLASGSVSGLNEQFF TRBD2 TRBV30 NA TRBJ2-1
TGTGCCAGCACCCCCGAGTCACGGTTTTTGACAGGGGGGGAAATTTACGAGCAGTACTTC CASTPESRFLTGGEIYEQYF TRBD1 TRBV5-8 NA TRBJ2-7
TGTGCCAGCAGCTTGGAAGGGGCCGCTCAGCCCCAGCATTTT CASSLEGAAQPQHF NA TRBV5-4 NA TRBJ1-5
TGTGCTAGCAGCCCGGGACTAGCGGGAGATGAGCAGTTCTTC CASSPGLAGDEQFF TRBD2 TRBV7-7 few TRBJ2-1
TGTGCCAGTAGTCATAGCGGGGGCTTCAATGAGCAGTTCTTC CASSHSGGFNEQFF TRBD2 TRBV19 NA TRBJ2-1
TGTGCCAGGGGGGGACAGGGGGCCCTAAGCAATCAGCCCCAGCATTTT CARGGQGALSNQPQHF TRBD1 TRBV25-1 NA TRBJ1-5
TGCGCCAGCAGCTTGGTACAGGGGAGCGCAGATACGCAGTATTTT CASSLVQGSADTQYF TRBD1 TRBV5-1 once TRBJ2-3
TGTGCCAGCAGCTTAGAGGCTAGCGCCAACACAGATACGCAGTATTTT CASSLEASANTDTQYF NA TRBV7-2 NA TRBJ2-3
TGTGCAAGTCGCTTAGCGCGATGCCGGGGACAGGACAGAACCTACGAGCAGTACTTC CASRLARCRGQDRTYEQYF NA TRBV12-2 once TRBJ2-7
TGCGCCAGCAGCCCCCTAGCGGGGGGGAACACCGGGGAGCTGTTTTTT CASSPLAGGNTGELFF TRBD2 TRBV5-1 few TRBJ2-2
TGTGCCAGCGGTGAAACAGGGGAAGGAAACACCATATATTTT CASGETGEGNTIYF TRBD1 TRBV28 NA TRBJ1-3
TGTGCCAGCTCACCACTCCCGGGGGGGATCTCCTACGAGCAGTACTTC CASSPLPGGISYEQYF TRBD2 TRBV18 NA TRBJ2-7
TGCGCCAGCAGCTCCCCAACGGGCGGGGGGGCCGTAGATACGCAGTATTTT CASSSPTGGGAVDTQYF TRBD2 TRBV5-1 once TRBJ2-3
TGTGCCAGCAGCCCGGGGAGGCTAGCGGGATCTTACTACGAGCAGTACTTC CASSPGRLAGSYYEQYF TRBD2 TRBV5-4 NA TRBJ2-7
TGTGCCAGCAGCCTTCCCTACGAGCAGTACTTC CASSLPYEQYF NA TRBV5-4 few TRBJ2-7
TGTGCCAGCAGCTTAATTGGGGGCCCACCGCACGAGCAGTACTTC CASSLIGGPPHEQYF NA TRBV11-2 NA TRBJ2-7
TGTGCCAGTAGTATAAACAGGGGTCAAGAGACCCAGTACTTC CASSINRGQETQYF TRBD1 TRBV19 NA TRBJ2-5
TGTGCCAGCAGCTCCTTGCAGGGGGGAAACACCATATATTTT CASSSLQGGNTIYF NA TRBV7-2 NA TRBJ1-3
TGTGCCAGCAGCTTACCCGGCGGCTCCTACAATGAGCAGTTCTTC CASSLPGGSYNEQFF NA TRBV5-4 NA TRBJ2-1
TGTGCCAGCACCCTCGGGGGGATCCGGGGGGAGACCCAGTACTTC CASTLGGIRGETQYF TRBD2 TRBV28 NA TRBJ2-5
TGTGCCAGCAGCTTGACCGGGACAGGGGGGTGGACTGAAGCTTTCTTT CASSLTGTGGWTEAFF TRBD1 TRBV5-5 NA TRBJ1-1
TGTGCCAGCAGGGGCAACAGGGGAATTAGCAATCAGCCCCAGCATTTT CASRGNRGISNQPQHF TRBD1 TRBV6-4 once TRBJ1-5
TGTGCCAGCAGAAGTGGGGACAGTAGAATTAATCAGCCCCAGCATTTT CASRSGDSRINQPQHF TRBD1 TRBV2 NA TRBJ1-5
TGTGCCAGCAGCCAAGATCCCCGGGTCCTAGGCTACACCTTC CASSQDPRVLGYTF NA TRBV14 NA TRBJ1-2
TGTGCCAGCAGCTTTCGACAGGGTAGAGGAAACACCATATATTTT CASSFRQGRGNTIYF TRBD1 TRBV7-8 few TRBJ1-3
TGCAGCGTGTGGTCCCCCCAGGAAGGCACTGAAGCTTTCTTT CSVWSPQEGTEAFF NA TRBV29-1 NA TRBJ1-1
TGTGCCAGCAGCCTACTCCGGGACTCCACGAGCTCCTACGAGCAGTACTTC CASSLLRDSTSSYEQYF NA TRBV11-2 NA TRBJ2-7
TGCGCCAGCAGCCTCTTGGACAGGGACACTGAAGCTTTCTTT CASSLLDRDTEAFF TRBD1 TRBV4-3 NA TRBJ1-1
TGTGCCAGCAGTCCCCAAGCGGGTACGCAGTATTTT CASSPQAGTQYF NA TRBV7-2 few TRBJ2-3
TGTGCCTGGAGTGACCTGGGGCTAGCGGGAGTCACAGATACGCAGTATTTT CAWSDLGLAGVTDTQYF TRBD2 TRBV30 NA TRBJ2-3
TGTGCCAGCAGCCAAGATAACAGCCAAGAGACCCAGTACTTC CASSQDNSQETQYF NA TRBV4-2 NA TRBJ2-5
TGTGCCAGCAGCAAACCCGGACAGGGCCAAGAGACCCAGTACTTC CASSKPGQGQETQYF TRBD1 TRBV11-3 NA TRBJ2-5
TGTGCCAGCAGCTCCGGAGAGGGTTGGGGAAACTATGGCTACACCTTC CASSSGEGWGNYGYTF NA TRBV9 NA TRBJ1-2
TGTGCCAGCAGCCCTGACAGGGGGCGCGAAACTGAAGCTTTCTTT CASSPDRGRETEAFF TRBD1 TRBV5-6 NA TRBJ1-1
TGTGCCAGCAGTGGCAGGGGGCAAGGCAATCAGCCCCAGCATTTT CASSGRGQGNQPQHF TRBD1 TRBV2 few TRBJ1-5
TGTGCCAGCAGCCAAATACCAGGGACTAGCGGCTCCTACGAGCAGTACTTC CASSQIPGTSGSYEQYF TRBD2 TRBV4-2 NA TRBJ2-7
TGTGCCAGCTCACCACGGACACAGGGGGAAAAACTGTTTTTT CASSPRTQGEKLFF TRBD1 TRBV18 few TRBJ1-4
TGTGCCAGCAGCTTAGCCCAGGACTATGGCTACACCTTC CASSLAQDYGYTF NA TRBV7-9 NA TRBJ1-2
TGCGCCAGCAGCTCTTACACACAGGCATCTGGGGCCAACGTCCTGACTTTC CASSSYTQASGANVLTF NA TRBV5-1 few TRBJ2-6
TGTGCCAGCAGCACAGGGACAGGGGGTACCTACGAGCAGTACTTC CASSTGTGGTYEQYF TRBD1 TRBV11-2 NA TRBJ2-7
TGTGCCAGTACCTCAGGGGGCGCCGTAACCGGGGAGCTGTTTTTT CASTSGGAVTGELFF TRBD1 TRBV19 NA TRBJ2-2
TGTGCCAGCAGCTTATCAGGGGAGCTGTTTTTT CASSLSGELFF NA TRBV13 NA TRBJ2-2
TGTGCCAGTAGTAGAGCGACAGGGGTCTACGAGCAGTACTTC CASSRATGVYEQYF TRBD1 TRBV19 NA TRBJ2-7
TGTGCCAGCAGTCCCCGACGGAGTTCAGACGAGCAGTTCTTC CASSPRRSSDEQFF NA TRBV2 once TRBJ2-1
TGCGCCAGCAGCTTTTCAAGGGGAACAGATACGCAGTATTTT CASSFSRGTDTQYF NA TRBV5-1 NA TRBJ2-3